This passage covers 20 T cell receptor beta chains from one sample sequenced in a study of cytomegalovirus exposure and HLA in healthy donors. Primers included in the PCR were 60 Vbeta and 13 Jbeta primers. Using immunoSEQ multiplex PCR, the repertoire was profiled, and TCRdb retains in-frame clones only, with some absent. Counted here are roughly 170,000 clones, roughly 80% occurring once; the ten biggest clones make up 0.75% to 0.9%. Material for sequencing was PBMCs. Source of these receptors: a woman aged 18-29 years in good health and CMV-seronegative.

This clone has only a few counts. V and J are TRBV4-1 and TRBJ1-5; 8 nucleotides align to TRBD1. The germline V gene has CDR1 MGHRA and CDR2 YSYEKL. The V and J ends lost 2 bases and 4 bases, in that order; junction bases with no gene match: 10. This CDR3 has 17 amino acids. CDR3 nucleotides: TGCGCCAGCAGCCAAACCGGCCGGGACAGGAGTAATCAGCCCCAGCATTTT. Amino acid sequence: CASSQTGRDRSNQPQHF.

The V gene is TRBV4-3, the J gene TRBJ2-1; the match to TRBD2 covers 15 bases. Germline CDR1 LGHNA, CDR2 YSLEER. V lost 0 bases, J lost 9 bases, and 3 bases stayed unmatched. This CDR3 contains 16 residues. The CDR3 here is CASSQEVGLAGGEQFF. The CDR3 DNA follows: TGCGCCAGCAGCCAAGAGGTGGGACTAGCGGGGGGTGAGCAGTTCTTC.

The genes are TRBV6-5 and TRBJ2-7, with TRBD1 identical over 7 bases. The J segment lost 0 bases and the V segment lost 2 bases, leaving 7 bases of the junction unmatched. This CDR3 is 16 amino acids long. Germline V gene sequence: CDR1 MNHEY, CDR2 SVGAGI. CDR3 in amino acids: CASSYATGASSYEQYF. The CDR3 nucleotides read TGTGCCAGCAGTTACGCAACAGGGGCAAGCTCCTACGAGCAGTACTTC.

The chain recombines TRBV28 with TRBJ1-5; a weak D match, TRBD1 (5 bases). Germline V gene data show CDR1 as MDHEN and CDR2 as SYDVKM. V lost 6 bases and J lost 0, with 9 bases in between. The CDR3 totals 14 residues. CDR3 in amino acids: CASSRDYSNQPQHF. As DNA, the CDR3 is TGTGCCAGCAGCCGGGACTATAGCAATCAGCCCCAGCATTTT.

The chain couples TRBV27 to TRBJ2-7, with D tentatively TRBD1 (5 bases). The CDR3 consists of 14 residues. Trimming stripped 3 bases from V and 2 bases from J, with 11 bases between. Germline CDR1 and CDR2: MNHEY and SMNVEV (reference sequence). In DNA form, the CDR3 reads TGTGCCAGCAGTTTCGGTACAGGAACCTACGAGCAGTACTTC. It encodes CASSFGTGTYEQYF.

This clone was seen a few times. The V and J genes are TRBV18 and TRBJ2-7; TRBD2 aligns across 9 bases. J lost 6 bases, V lost 3 bases, and 9 bases had no gene match. The germline V gene encodes CDR1 KGHSH and CDR2 LQKENI. CDR3 length: 15 residues. This chain's CDR3 is CASSPGGRALSEQYF. The DNA for the CDR3 is TGTGCCAGCTCACCGGGCGGGAGGGCCCTGTCCGAGCAGTACTTC.

The V and J genes are TRBV5-6 and TRBJ2-1; 14 bases match TRBD2. The J segment lost 0 bases and the V segment lost 4 bases, leaving 6 bases of the junction unmatched. The CDR3 is 18 amino acids. The germline V gene has CDR1 SGHDT and CDR2 YYEEEE. This CDR3 is CASSPGLAGDLSYNEQFF. CDR3 nucleotide sequence: TGTGCCAGCAGCCCGGGACTAGCGGGAGACCTCTCCTACAATGAGCAGTTCTTC.

This sequence joins TRBV12-5 and TRBJ2-3, with unresolved D. The CDR3 spans 18 residues. Germline values: CDR1 LGHNT, CDR2 FRNRAP. Trimming took off 1 base at V and 3 bases at J, with 20 bases between the two ends. The CDR3 DNA reads TGTGCTAGTGGTTTGGCCGTGGTCCTGGCGGAAAGTACAGATACGCAGTATTTT. As protein: CASGLAVVLAESTDTQYF.

The V call is TRBV10-3, the J call TRBJ2-1; 9 positions agree with TRBD2. The CDR3 is 17 amino acids. V gave up 0 bases and J gave up 2 bases; unmatched junction bases: 5. Per the germline V gene, CDR1 is ENHRY and CDR2 is SYGVKD. The CDR3 nucleotides are TGTGCCATCAGTGAGTCGGGGGCGGGAGGGACCTACAATGAGCAGTTCTTC. Protein sequence: CAISESGAGGTYNEQFF.

V and J are TRBV6-5 and TRBJ1-2; TRBD1 is a possible D gene (5 bases). Trimming cost V 5 bases and J 5 bases, with 18 bases left between them. Germline values: CDR1 MNHEY, CDR2 SVGAGI. The CDR3 contains 15 residues. The CDR3 here is CASSLLGMGGYGYTF. CDR3 DNA: TGTGCCAGCAGTCTGCTTGGGATGGGGGGGTATGGCTACACCTTC.

V and J are TRBV5-1 and TRBJ2-7, with 7 bases lining up with TRBD2. This CDR3 spans 16 amino acids. Trimming removed 0 bases from V and 1 base from J; junction bases left unmatched: 7. Germline values: CDR1 SGHRS, CDR2 YFSETQ. Here the CDR3 DNA reads TGCGCCAGCAGCTTGGGTGGGGGGGACCCATCCTACGAGCAGTACTTC. It specifies CASSLGGGDPSYEQYF.

This rearrangement joins TRBV7-8 to TRBJ1-1, with 7 bases fitting TRBD1. Germline V gene sequence: CDR1 SGHVS, CDR2 FQNEAQ. This CDR3 is 14 amino acids long. Unmatched junction bases numbered 9, after V lost 1 base and J lost 10 bases. The CDR3 loop is CASSLVRQGGRAFF. In DNA, the CDR3 is TGTGCCAGCAGCTTAGTCCGACAGGGTGGACGAGCTTTCTTT. Looking up the rest from reference TRBV7-8 and TRBJ1-1 gives the full variable domain: GAGVSQSPRYKVAKRGQDVALRCDPISGHVSLFWYQQALGQGPEFLTYFQNEAQLDKSGLPSDRFFAERPEGSVSTLKIQRTQQEDSAVYLCASSLVRQGGRAFFGQGTRLTVV.

The chain uses TRBV15 and TRBJ1-4, with a possible D match to TRBD1 (6 bases). The CDR3 has 13 amino acids. CDR1 is LNHNV, CDR2 YYDKDF, per germline (reference sequence). V was shortened by 11 bases and J by 5 bases, with 15 bases between the two germline ends. CDR3 sequence: CASWDTVNEKLFF. The CDR3 bases are TGTGCCTCCTGGGACACGGTAAATGAAAAACTGTTTTTT.

The chain is built from TRBV11-2 and TRBJ2-7, with TRBD1 matching over 9 bases. Germline lookup yields CDR1 SGHAT and CDR2 FQNNGV. The ends lost 0 bases at V and 3 bases at J; junction bases unmatched: 6. CDR3 length equals 16 residues. For the CDR3, the DNA is TGTGCCAGCAGCTTAGATCCGGGACAGGGTTACTACGAGCAGTACTTC. Protein: CASSLDPGQGYYEQYF.

This clone was seen just once. In DNA form, the CDR3 reads TGTGCCACCAGCAGAGATTTTATGGGCGAGCAGTTCTTC. It specifies CATSRDFMGEQFF. The V and J genes are TRBV15 and TRBJ2-1; D gene uncertain. CDR3 length: 13 residues. V was pared by 0 bases and J by 10 bases, with 10 bases between. Germline V lookup: CDR1 LNHNV, CDR2 YYDKDF (reference sequence).

V gene TRBV11-2 combines with J gene TRBJ1-4; TRBD1 matches 8 bases. Unmatched junction bases numbered 9, after V lost 2 bases and J lost 7 bases. The CDR3 sequence is 16 residues long. Germline assignment: CDR1 SGHAT and CDR2 FQNNGV. Here the CDR3 reads CASSLIPDREGEKLFF. In DNA, the CDR3 is TGTGCCAGCAGCTTAATCCCGGACAGGGAGGGTGAAAAACTGTTTTTT.

The gene calls are TRBV25-1 and TRBJ2-7; the match to TRBD1 covers 7 bases. Germline V gene lookup returns CDR1 MGHDK and CDR2 SYGVNS. V shed 6 bases and J 3 bases; nucleotides not matched to a gene: 5. The CDR3 length is 13 residues. The CDR3 is CASRGDSRYEQYF. CDR3 nucleotide sequence: TGTGCCAGCAGGGGGGACAGCCGCTACGAGCAGTACTTC.

This chain connects TRBV11-2 to TRBJ2-7; D possibly corresponds to TRBD2 (6 bases). The CDR3 runs to 14 residues. Germline CDR1 is SGHAT and CDR2 is FQNNGV. The V end was cut by 4 bases, the J end by 1 base, with 11 bases between. The DNA of the CDR3 is TGTGCCAGCAGCTGGGACTTAAGTTCCTACGAGCAGTACTTC. This gives the protein CASSWDLSSYEQYF.

J is TRBJ2-7 and V is TRBV5-1, with TRBD1 as a possible D gene (6 bases). Trimming shortened V by 0 bases and J by 5 bases, and 9 bases separated the two germline ends. Germline V lookup: CDR1 SGHRS, CDR2 YFSETQ. CDR3 length equals 13 residues. CDR3 bases: TGCGCCAGCAGCTTGGACAGGGTAGACGAGCAGTACTTC. This gives the protein CASSLDRVDEQYF.

The chain has TRBV6-5 and TRBJ2-3, with D possibly matching TRBD2 (5 bases). The CDR3 spans 16 residues. V gave up 3 bases and J gave up 1 base, with 14 bases separating them. The germline CDR1 and CDR2 sequences are MNHEY and SVGAGI. DNA for the CDR3: TGTGCCAGCAGTTATCTCCCTAGCCAAGGCACAGATACGCAGTATTTT. It translates to CASSYLPSQGTDTQYF.